What follows is one T cell receptor (beta chain) and its context. As originally analysed: By means of reference gene primer amplification, nucleated cell counts were estimated. Data came from immunoSEQ multiplex PCR; TCRdb stores just in-frame clones and leaves some out. V and J calls and clone size are those listed in that table; D and trimming were worked out from the DNA. There are 240,000 or so clones in the sample; about four fifths occur only once, and roughly 2% lies in the top ten. This CDR3 has 12 amino acids. From germline, CDR1 is LNHDA and CDR2 SQIVND (reference sequence). The V and J ends lost 7 bases and 5 bases respectively, with 8 bases between them. This sample is part of a study of blood T cell repertoires in COVID-19. Study-level background: There were acute and convalescent COVID-19 samples, and they came from the United States, Italy and Spain. PBMCs, B-cell-depleted T cells, or T cells provided the cDNA or gDNA that made up the material.

This sequence originates from a man aged 25 to 40 who had recovered from COVID-19. Material for sequencing was peripheral blood. The rearrangement links TRBV19 to TRBJ2-2; D gene unclear. CDR3 sequence reads: CASTTPTGELFF. As DNA, the CDR3 is TGTGCCAGTACTACGCCGACCGGGGAGCTGTTTTTT.